These 11 T cell receptor beta chains were sequenced from one sample in a study of cytomegalovirus exposure and HLA in healthy donors. PCR involved 60 Vbeta and 13 Jbeta primers. Clones were sequenced by immunoSEQ multiplex PCR, and TCRdb holds only the in-frame ones, with some missing. Of 150,000 to 200,000 clones listed, roughly nine tenths were seen once; the top ten hold roughly 0.2%. The sequencing sample was made of PBMCs. The receptors come from a girl less than two years old in good health and CMV-seronegative.

This clone showed up just a few times. The chain couples TRBV7-2 to TRBJ2-3; D might be TRBD1 (5 bases). Deletions cut 5 bases from V and 4 bases from J, with 13 bases between. Germline CDR1 reads SGHTA; CDR2 reads FQGNSA. The CDR3 sequence is 14 residues long. Written as DNA, the CDR3 is TGTGCCAGCAGCCCCCGACAGCGCCCAGATACGCAGTATTTT. It specifies CASSPRQRPDTQYF.

The V and J genes are TRBV4-3 and TRBJ1-1; D is uncertain. CDR1 LGHNA and CDR2 YSLEER come from the germline V gene. The CDR3 is made up of 15 amino acids. Trimming cost V 0 bases and J 1 base, with 9 bases left between them. DNA of the CDR3: TGCGCCAGCAGCCAAGATCTCGCGGGGAACACTGAAGCTTTCTTT. This gives the protein CASSQDLAGNTEAFF.

This rearrangement joins TRBV5-8 to TRBJ1-6; tentatively, D is TRBD1 (5 bases). CDR1 is SGHTS and CDR2 is YDEGEE in the germline V gene. This CDR3 comprises 15 residues. V dropped 0 bases and J dropped 4 bases, with 8 bases sitting between them. The CDR3: CASSLGQLYNSPLHF. The CDR3 coding sequence is TGTGCCAGCAGCTTGGGACAGTTGTATAATTCACCCCTCCACTTT.

J is TRBJ1-2 and V is TRBV18; TRBD1 matches at 9 bases. The CDR3 length is 16 residues. Germline CDR1 reads KGHSH; CDR2 reads LQKENI. V was clipped by 1 base and J by 3 bases; unmatched bases: 6. CDR3 amino acids: CASSPLLGQGHYGYTF. The CDR3 DNA follows: TGTGCCAGCTCACCACTTTTGGGACAGGGTCACTATGGCTACACCTTC. The whole variable domain, remainder taken from reference TRBV18 and TRBJ1-2, is NAGVMQNPRHLVRRRGQEARLRCSPMKGHSHVYWYRQLPEEGLKFMVYLQKENIIDESGMPKERFSAEFPKEGPSILRIQQVVRGDSAAYFCASSPLLGQGHYGYTFGSGTRLTVV.

This clone was observed a handful of times. The chain joins TRBV6-1 to TRBJ2-7; tentative D call: TRBD1 (6 bases). CDR1 MNHNS and CDR2 SASEGT come from the germline V gene. This CDR3 comprises 15 residues. Trimming removed 3 bases at V and 0 bases at J, with 12 bases between. The CDR3 reads CASSEQGRNSYEQYF. The DNA of the CDR3 is TGTGCCAGCAGTGAGCAGGGGCGGAACTCCTACGAGCAGTACTTC.

V is TRBV4-1 and J is TRBJ2-3; 7 nucleotides match TRBD2. Unmatched junction bases numbered 7, after V lost 1 base and J lost 0 bases. Germline CDR1 and CDR2: MGHRA and YSYEKL. There are 17 residues in the CDR3. In DNA, the CDR3 is TGCGCCAGCAGCCAAGTCGGTAGCGGGTTTAGCACAGATACGCAGTATTTT. Protein sequence: CASSQVGSGFSTDTQYF.

The chain combines TRBV4-2 with TRBJ2-3; TRBD1 agrees at 8 bases. The CDR3 is made up of 15 amino acids. Trimming at V came to 7 bases and at J to 4 bases, leaving 10 bases not matched to a gene. CDR1 and CDR2 from the germline V gene are LGHNA and YNFKEQ. CDR3 sequence: CASTATGAGADTQYF. The DNA for the CDR3 is TGTGCCAGCACCGCGACAGGGGCGGGCGCAGATACGCAGTATTTT.

The chain has TRBV6-6 and TRBJ2-1; 9 nucleotides align to TRBD2. CDR3 length: 14 residues. Germline CDR1 MNHNY, CDR2 SVGAGI (reference sequence). V shed 6 bases and J 8 bases; nucleotides not matched to a gene: 8. CDR3 DNA: TGTGCCAGCAGGGTACTAGCGGGTATCGATGAGCAGTTCTTC. Encoded protein: CASRVLAGIDEQFF.

This CDR3 reads CASSHRSGLINYGYTF. CDR3 bases: TGTGCCAGCAGCCACCGCAGCGGACTGATAAACTATGGCTACACCTTC. V is TRBV11-2 and J is TRBJ1-2; D remains unclear. The germline V gene encodes CDR1 SGHAT and CDR2 FQNNGV. The CDR3 is 16 residues long. The germline V and J ends were trimmed by 5 bases and 2 bases, with 18 bases remaining between them.

The chain carries TRBV4-1 and TRBJ1-1, with 8 positions matching TRBD1. The V segment lost 3 bases and the J segment 7 bases; nucleotides outside the gene matches: 7. CDR1 is MGHRA, CDR2 YSYEKL, per germline. The length of the CDR3 is 14 residues. The CDR3 nucleotides are TGCGCCAGCAGCCAGGGAGCAGGGGGCTATGAAGCTTTCTTT. It translates to CASSQGAGGYEAFF.

This sequence joins TRBV4-2 and TRBJ1-2; TRBD1 aligns across 7 bases. The V gene end was trimmed by 1 base and the J gene end by 4 bases; junction bases not matched to a gene: 6. Germline V gives CDR1 LGHNA, CDR2 YNFKEQ. CDR3 length equals 15 residues. CDR3 nucleotide sequence: TGTGCCAGCAGCCAAGTAGGAACAGGGGTCTATGGCTACACCTTC. It codes for CASSQVGTGVYGYTF.